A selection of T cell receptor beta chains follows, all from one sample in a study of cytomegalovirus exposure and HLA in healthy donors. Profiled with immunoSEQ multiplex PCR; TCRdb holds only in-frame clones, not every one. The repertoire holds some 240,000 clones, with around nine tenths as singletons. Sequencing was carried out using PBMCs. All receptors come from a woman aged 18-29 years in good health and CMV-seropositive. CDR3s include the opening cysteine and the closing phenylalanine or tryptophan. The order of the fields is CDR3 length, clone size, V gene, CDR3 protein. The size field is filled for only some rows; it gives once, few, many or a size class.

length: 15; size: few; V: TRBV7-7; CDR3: CASSLGAPNTGELFF
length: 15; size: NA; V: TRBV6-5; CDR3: CASRFGTSPYNEQFF
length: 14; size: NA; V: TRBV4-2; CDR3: CASSQRQGSYEQYF
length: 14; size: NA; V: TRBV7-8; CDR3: CASSLGGGTGGYTF
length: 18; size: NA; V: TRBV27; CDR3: CASSPRGGDTNPNTEAFF
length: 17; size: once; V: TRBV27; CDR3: CASSLIPPGFSTDTQYF
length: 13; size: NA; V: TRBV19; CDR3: CASSISAGNEQYF
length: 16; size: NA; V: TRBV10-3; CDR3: CAIPPGQGFRSHGYTF
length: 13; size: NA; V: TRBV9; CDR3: CASSPTGYAEAFF
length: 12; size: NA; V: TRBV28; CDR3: CASSSTGYEQYF
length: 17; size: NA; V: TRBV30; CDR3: CAWSALRVERGRPEAFF
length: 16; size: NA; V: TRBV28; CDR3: CASTGPRGESYNEQFF
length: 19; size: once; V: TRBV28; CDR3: CASSSLLDRGLAGGYEQYF
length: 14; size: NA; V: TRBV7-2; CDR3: CASRQSGRMETQYF
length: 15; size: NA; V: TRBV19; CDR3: CASTWGGQFNQPQHF